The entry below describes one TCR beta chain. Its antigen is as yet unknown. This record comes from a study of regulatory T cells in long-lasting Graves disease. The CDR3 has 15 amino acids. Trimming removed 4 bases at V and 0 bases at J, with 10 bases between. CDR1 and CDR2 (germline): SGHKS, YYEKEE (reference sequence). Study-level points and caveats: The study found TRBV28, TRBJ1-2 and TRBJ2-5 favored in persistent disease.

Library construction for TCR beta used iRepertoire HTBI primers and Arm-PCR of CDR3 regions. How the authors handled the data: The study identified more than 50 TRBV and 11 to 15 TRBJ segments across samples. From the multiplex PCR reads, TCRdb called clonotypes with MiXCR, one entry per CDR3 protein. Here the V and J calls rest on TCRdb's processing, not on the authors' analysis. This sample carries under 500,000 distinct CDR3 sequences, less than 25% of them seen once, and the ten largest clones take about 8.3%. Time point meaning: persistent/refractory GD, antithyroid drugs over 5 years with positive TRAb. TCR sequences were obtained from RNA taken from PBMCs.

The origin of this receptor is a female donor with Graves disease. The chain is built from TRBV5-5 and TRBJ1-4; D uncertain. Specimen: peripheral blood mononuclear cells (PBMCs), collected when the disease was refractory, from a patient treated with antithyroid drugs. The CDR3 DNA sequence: TGTGCCAGCAGCATTCGTTCGACAACTAATGAAAAACTGTTTTTT. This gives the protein CASSIRSTTNEKLFF.